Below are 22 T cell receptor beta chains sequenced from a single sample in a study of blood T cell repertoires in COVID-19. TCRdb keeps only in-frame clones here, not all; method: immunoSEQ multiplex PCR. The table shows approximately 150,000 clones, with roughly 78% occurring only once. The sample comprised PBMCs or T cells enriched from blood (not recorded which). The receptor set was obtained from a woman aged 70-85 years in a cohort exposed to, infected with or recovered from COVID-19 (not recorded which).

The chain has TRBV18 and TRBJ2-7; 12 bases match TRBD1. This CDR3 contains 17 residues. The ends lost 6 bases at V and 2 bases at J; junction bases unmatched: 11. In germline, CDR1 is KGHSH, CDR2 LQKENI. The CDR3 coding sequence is TGTGCCAGCTCCCGGGACAGGGGGCAGATGCTCACCTACGAGCAGTACTTC. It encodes CASSRDRGQMLTYEQYF.

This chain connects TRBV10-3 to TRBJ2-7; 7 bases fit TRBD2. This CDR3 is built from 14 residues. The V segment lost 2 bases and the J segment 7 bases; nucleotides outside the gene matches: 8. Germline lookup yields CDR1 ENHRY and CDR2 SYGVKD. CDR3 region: CAISEMAGVREQYF. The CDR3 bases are TGTGCCATCAGTGAGATGGCGGGAGTGCGGGAGCAGTACTTC.

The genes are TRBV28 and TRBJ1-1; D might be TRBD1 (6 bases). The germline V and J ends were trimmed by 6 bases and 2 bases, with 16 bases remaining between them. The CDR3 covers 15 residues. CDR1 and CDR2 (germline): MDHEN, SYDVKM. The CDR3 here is CASRYAGAVNTEAFF. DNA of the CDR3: TGTGCCAGCAGGTACGCGGGGGCGGTCAACACTGAAGCTTTCTTT.

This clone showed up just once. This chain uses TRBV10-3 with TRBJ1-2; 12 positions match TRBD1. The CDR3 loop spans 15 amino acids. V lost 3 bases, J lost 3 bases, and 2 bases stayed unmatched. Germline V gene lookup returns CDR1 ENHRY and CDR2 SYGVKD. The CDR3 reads CAISEGTGGYYGYTF. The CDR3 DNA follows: TGTGCCATCAGTGAAGGGACAGGGGGCTACTATGGCTACACCTTC.

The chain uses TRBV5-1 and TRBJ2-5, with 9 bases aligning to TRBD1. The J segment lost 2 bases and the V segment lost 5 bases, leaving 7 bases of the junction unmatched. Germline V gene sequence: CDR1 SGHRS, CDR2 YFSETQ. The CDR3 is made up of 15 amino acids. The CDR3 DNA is TGCGCCAGCAGGGGACAGGGAGGGGTTCAAGAGACCCAGTACTTC. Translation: CASRGQGGVQETQYF.

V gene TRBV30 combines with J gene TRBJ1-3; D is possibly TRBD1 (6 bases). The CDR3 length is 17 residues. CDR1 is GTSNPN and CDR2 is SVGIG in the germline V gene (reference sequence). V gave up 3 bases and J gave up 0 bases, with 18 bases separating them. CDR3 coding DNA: TGTGCCTGGAGACTACAGGGTAGCACGAGCTCTGGAAACACCATATATTTT. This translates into CAWRLQGSTSSGNTIYF.

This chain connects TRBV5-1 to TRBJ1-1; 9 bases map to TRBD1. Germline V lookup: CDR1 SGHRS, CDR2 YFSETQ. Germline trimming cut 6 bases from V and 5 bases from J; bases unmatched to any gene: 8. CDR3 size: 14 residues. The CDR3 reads CASKPGQGNTEAFF. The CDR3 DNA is TGCGCCAGCAAGCCGGGACAGGGAAATACTGAAGCTTTCTTT.

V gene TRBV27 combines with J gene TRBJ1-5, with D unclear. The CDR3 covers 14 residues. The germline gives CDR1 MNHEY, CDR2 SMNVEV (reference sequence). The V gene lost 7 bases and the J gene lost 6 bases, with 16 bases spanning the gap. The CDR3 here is CASNTAVGSQPQHF. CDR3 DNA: TGTGCCAGCAACACAGCCGTGGGGAGTCAGCCCCAGCATTTT.

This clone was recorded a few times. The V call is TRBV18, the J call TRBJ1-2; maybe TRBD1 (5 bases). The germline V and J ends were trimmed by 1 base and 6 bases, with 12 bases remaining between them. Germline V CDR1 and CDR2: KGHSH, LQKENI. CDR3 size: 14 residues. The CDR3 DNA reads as TGTGCCAGCTCACCACGGGCAGGGCGTAATGGCTACACCTTC. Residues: CASSPRAGRNGYTF.

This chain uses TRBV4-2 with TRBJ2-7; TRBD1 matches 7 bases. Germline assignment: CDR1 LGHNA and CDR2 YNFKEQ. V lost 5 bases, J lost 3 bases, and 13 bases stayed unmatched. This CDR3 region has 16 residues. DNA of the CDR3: TGTGCCAGCAGCGCAAGTGCCGGGACAGCGAACTACGAGCAGTACTTC. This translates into CASSASAGTANYEQYF.

The CDR3, as DNA: TGTGCCAGCAGCCCACTAGCGGGAGGTTCCTACGAGCAGTACTTC. This codes for CASSPLAGGSYEQYF. The J gene is TRBJ2-7, the V gene TRBV7-2; 12 nucleotides agree with TRBD2. The germline CDR1 and CDR2 sequences are SGHTA and FQGNSA. Losses at the gene ends were 5 bases for V and 1 base for J; bases not matched to a gene: 3. This CDR3 spans 15 amino acids.

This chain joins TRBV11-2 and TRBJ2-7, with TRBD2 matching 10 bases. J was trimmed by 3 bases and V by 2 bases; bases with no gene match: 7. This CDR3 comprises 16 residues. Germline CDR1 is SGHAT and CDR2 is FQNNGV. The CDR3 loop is CASSLPLAGVVYEQYF. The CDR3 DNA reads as TGTGCCAGCAGCTTACCCCTAGCGGGAGTGGTCTACGAGCAGTACTTC.

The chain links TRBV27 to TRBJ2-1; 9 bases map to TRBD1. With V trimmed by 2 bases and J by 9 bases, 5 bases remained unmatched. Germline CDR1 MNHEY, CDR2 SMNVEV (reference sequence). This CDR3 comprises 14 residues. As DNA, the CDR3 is TGTGCCAGCAGTTTACGGACAGGGGTGAGTGAGCAGTTCTTC. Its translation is CASSLRTGVSEQFF.

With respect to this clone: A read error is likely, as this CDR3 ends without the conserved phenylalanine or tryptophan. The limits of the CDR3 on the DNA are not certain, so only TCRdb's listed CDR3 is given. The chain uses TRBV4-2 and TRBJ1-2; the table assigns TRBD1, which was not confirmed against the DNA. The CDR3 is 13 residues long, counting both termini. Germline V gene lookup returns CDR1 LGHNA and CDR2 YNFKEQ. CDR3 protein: CASSYGDRGREIL.

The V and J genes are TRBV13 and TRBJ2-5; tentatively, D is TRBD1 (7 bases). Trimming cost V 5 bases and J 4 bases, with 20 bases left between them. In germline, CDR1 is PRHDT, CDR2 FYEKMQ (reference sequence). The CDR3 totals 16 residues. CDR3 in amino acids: CASSNGRQGGGETQYF. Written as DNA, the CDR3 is TGTGCCAGCAGCAATGGGAGACAGGGAGGTGGAGAGACCCAGTACTTC.

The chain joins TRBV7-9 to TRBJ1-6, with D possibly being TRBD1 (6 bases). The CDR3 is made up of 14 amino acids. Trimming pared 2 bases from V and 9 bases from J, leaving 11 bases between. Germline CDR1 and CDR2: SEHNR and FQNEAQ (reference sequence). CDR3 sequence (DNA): TGTGCCAGCAGCTTACAGGGAGGGGGTTCACCCCTCCACTTT. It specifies CASSLQGGGSPLHF.

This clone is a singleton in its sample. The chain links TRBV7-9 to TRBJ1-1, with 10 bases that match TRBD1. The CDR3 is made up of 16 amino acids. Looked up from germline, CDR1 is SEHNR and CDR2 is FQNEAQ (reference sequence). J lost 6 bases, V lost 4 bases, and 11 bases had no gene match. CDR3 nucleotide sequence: TGTGCCAGCAGCTCGACAGGGGGCGCTCAGTTCGCTGAAGCTTTCTTT. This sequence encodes CASSSTGGAQFAEAFF.

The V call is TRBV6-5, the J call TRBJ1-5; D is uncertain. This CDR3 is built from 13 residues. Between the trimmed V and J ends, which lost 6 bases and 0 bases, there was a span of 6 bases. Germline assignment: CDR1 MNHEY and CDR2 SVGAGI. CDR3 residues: CASRRNSNQPQHF. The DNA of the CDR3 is TGTGCCAGCAGGCGAAATAGCAATCAGCCCCAGCATTTT.

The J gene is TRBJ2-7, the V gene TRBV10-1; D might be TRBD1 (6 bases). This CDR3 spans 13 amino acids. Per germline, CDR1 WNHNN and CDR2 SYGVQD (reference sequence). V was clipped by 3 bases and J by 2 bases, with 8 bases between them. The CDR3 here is CASSEGTTYEQYF. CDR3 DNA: TGCGCCAGCAGTGAAGGGACAACCTACGAGCAGTACTTC.

The CDR3 loop reads CATTDGLSGNTIYF. The CDR3 nucleotides are TGTGCCACCACGGACGGACTATCTGGAAACACCATATATTTT. J is TRBJ1-3 and V is TRBV7-9; no reliable D call. Trimming took off 10 bases at V and 1 base at J, with 14 bases between the two ends. The CDR3 has 14 amino acids. Germline V CDR1 and CDR2: SEHNR, FQNEAQ (reference sequence).

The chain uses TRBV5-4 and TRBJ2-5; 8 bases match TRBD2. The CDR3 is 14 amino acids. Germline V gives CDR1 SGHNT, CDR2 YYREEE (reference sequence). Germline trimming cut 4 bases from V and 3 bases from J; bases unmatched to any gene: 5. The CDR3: CASSKGLEKETQYF. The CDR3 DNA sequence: TGTGCCAGCAGCAAGGGACTAGAGAAAGAGACCCAGTACTTC.

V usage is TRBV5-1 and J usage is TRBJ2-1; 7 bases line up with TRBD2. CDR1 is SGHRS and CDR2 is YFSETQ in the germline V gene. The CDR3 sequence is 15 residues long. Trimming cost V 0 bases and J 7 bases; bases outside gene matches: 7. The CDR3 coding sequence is TGCGCCAGCAGCTTGGTTCCAGCGGGAACGAATGAGCAGTTCTTC. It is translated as CASSLVPAGTNEQFF. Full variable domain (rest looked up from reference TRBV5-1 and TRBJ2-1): KAGVTQTPRYLIKTRGQQVTLSCSPISGHRSVSWYQQTPGQGLQFLFEYFSETQRNKGNFPGRFSGRQFSNSRSEMNVSTLELGDSALYLCASSLVPAGTNEQFFGPGTRLTVL.